The 6 T cell receptor beta chains below all came from one sample that was sequenced in a study of blood T cell repertoires in COVID-19. Produced via immunoSEQ multiplex PCR; TCRdb's table is partial and in-frame only. Of 210,000 or so clones listed, around 80% are singletons. Sequences were obtained from PBMCs or T cells enriched from blood (not recorded which). The receptors here all came from a man aged 25-45 years with acute COVID-19.

This chain connects TRBV7-6 to TRBJ2-1; 9 positions agree with TRBD1. The CDR3 loop spans 15 amino acids. Per germline, CDR1 SGHVS and CDR2 FNYEAQ. Trimming at V came to 5 bases and at J to 2 bases, leaving 4 bases not matched to a gene. CDR3 amino acids: CASSRGTGTYNEQFF. The CDR3 DNA reads TGTGCCAGCAGCCGAGGGACAGGGACCTACAATGAGCAGTTCTTC.

The chain recombines TRBV7-2 with TRBJ1-6; 9 bases are a match to TRBD1. J was trimmed by 7 bases and V by 3 bases; bases with no gene match: 4. Germline lookup yields CDR1 SGHTA and CDR2 FQGNSA. CDR3 length: 15 amino acids. CDR3 nucleotide sequence: TGTGCCAGCAGCTTGGACAGGGGCCCAAATTCACCCCTCCACTTT. Protein product: CASSLDRGPNSPLHF.

This clone was recorded a few times. The chain is built from TRBV12-2 and TRBJ1-3; the table's D call, TRBD1, was not checked against the DNA. TRBV12-2 is tagged as a pseudogene. The CDR3 sequence is 17 residues long. This chain's CDR3 is CASRLGTGRRNGNTIYF. The CDR3, as DNA: TGTGCAAGTCGCTTAGGGACAGGGAGACGGAATGGAAACACCATATATTTT.

J is TRBJ1-5 and V is TRBV1; TRBD1 reflects the table's D call only, with no check against the DNA. TRBV1 is a listed pseudogene. This CDR3 region has 18 residues. This CDR3 is CTSSQVPGQGALRQPQHF. CDR3 nucleotides: TGCACCAGCAGCCAAGTTCCGGGACAGGGGGCATTAAGGCAGCCCCAGCATTTT.

This clone has just a few counts. The chain links TRBV19 to TRBJ1-1; D ambiguous. The CDR3 extends over 15 amino acids. Germline V gives CDR1 LNHDA, CDR2 SQIVND (reference sequence). Trimming stripped 7 bases from V and 1 base from J, with 16 bases between. The CDR3 loop is CASKMVPLANTEAFF. As DNA, the CDR3 is TGTGCCAGTAAGATGGTCCCACTCGCGAACACTGAAGCTTTCTTT.

This clone appeared a few times. CDR3 residues: CASSTRDRGTRSGNTIYF. In nucleotides, the CDR3 is TGTGCCAGTAGTACTAGGGACAGGGGGACCCGCTCTGGAAACACCATATATTTT. This sequence joins TRBV19 and TRBJ1-3; 11 nucleotides agree with TRBD1. There are 18 residues in the CDR3. CDR1 is LNHDA and CDR2 is SQIVND in the germline V gene (reference sequence). V lost 4 bases, J lost 0 bases, and 8 bases stayed unmatched. Looking up the rest from reference TRBV19 and TRBJ1-3 gives the full variable domain: DGGITQSPKYLFRKEGQNVTLSCEQNLNHDAMYWYRQDPGQGLRLIYYSQIVNDFQKGDIAEGYSVSREKKESFPLTVTSAQKNPTAFYLCASSTRDRGTRSGNTIYFGEGSWLTVV.